A selection of T cell receptor beta chains follows, all from one sample in a study of vaccination effects on CD4 cells after COVID-19. Data came from immunoSEQ multiplex PCR; TCRdb stores just in-frame clones and leaves some out. The sample has 28,000 or so clones, roughly 70% seen once. Antigens for these TCRs are unknown. The starting material was CD4+ T cells from PBMCs cultured with HCoV-NL63 spike peptides, obtained after COVID-19 vaccination. Receptor source: a human donor who received a COVID-19 vaccine. Both conserved end residues are part of each CDR3. Each record gives: CDR3 DNA, CDR3 protein, CDR3 length, V gene, clone size, D gene, J gene. D genes are given only for firm matches. Clone size is not always given. Where it is, it says once, few, many or a class for expanded clones.

TGTGCCAGCAGATTCCAGGGAACTGGAAACACCATATATTTT | CASRFQGTGNTIYF | 14 | TRBV6-5 | - | - | TRBJ1-3
TGTGCCAGCAGCGCCCGGACAGACTACAATGAGCAGTTCTTC | CASSARTDYNEQFF | 14 | TRBV11-2 | - | - | TRBJ2-1
TGTGCCAGCAGCCCCGACAAGAACTATGGCTACACCTTC | CASSPDKNYGYTF | 13 | TRBV5-4 | few | - | TRBJ1-2
TGTGCCAGCAGCTTAAAGACTGAAGCTTTCTTT | CASSLKTEAFF | 11 | TRBV7-9 | - | - | TRBJ1-1
TGTGCCAGCAGTGTAACAGGGGGCCCGGACACTGAAGCTTTCTTT | CASSVTGGPDTEAFF | 15 | TRBV25-1 | - | TRBD1 | TRBJ1-1
TGTGCCAGCAGTTTAGCGGGGCCATATGGCTACACCTTC | CASSLAGPYGYTF | 13 | TRBV12-3/TRBV12-4 | - | - | TRBJ1-2
TGCGCCAGCAGCCAGGGTGATGTAGGGAGCACAGATACGCAGTATTTT | CASSQGDVGSTDTQYF | 16 | TRBV4-1 | few | - | TRBJ2-3
TGCGCCAGCAGCCAAGGGGAATGGCTAGCGGGGGCCCTCTCCTACGAGCAGTACTTC | CASSQGEWLAGALSYEQYF | 19 | TRBV4-1 | - | TRBD2 | TRBJ2-7
TGTGCCAGCAGCCAAGGCGGAACGGGGAAAACTTACTATGGCTACACCTTC | CASSQGGTGKTYYGYTF | 17 | TRBV3-1/TRBV3-2 | few | - | TRBJ1-2
TGTGCCAGCAATCCATGGGGTGGCACTGAAGCTTTCTTT | CASNPWGGTEAFF | 13 | TRBV5-8 | - | - | TRBJ1-1
TGTGCCAGCAAGGTCGGGACAGGGTCCTACGAGCAGTACTTC | CASKVGTGSYEQYF | 14 | TRBV6-5 | - | TRBD1 | TRBJ2-7
TGTGCCAGCAGTTTATCCCCCGGTGCGGGACAGGGGGCTGGCTACACCTTC | CASSLSPGAGQGAGYTF | 17 | TRBV27 | - | TRBD1 | TRBJ1-2
TGTGCCAGCAGGAGTCACGACAGGGGCACAGATACGCAGTATTTT | CASRSHDRGTDTQYF | 15 | TRBV6-6 | - | TRBD1 | TRBJ2-3
TGTGCCAGCAGCTTAAGGGGACTAGACTACAATGAGCAGTTCTTC | CASSLRGLDYNEQFF | 15 | TRBV7-8 | - | TRBD2 | TRBJ2-1
TGTGCCAGCAGTCCCCCCGGAGGGGGCTACACCTTC | CASSPPGGGYTF | 12 | TRBV12-3/TRBV12-4 | - | - | TRBJ1-2
TGTGCCAGCAGTTTGGGGATACCGGGACAGGGGAGCTCCTACGAGCAGTACTTC | CASSLGIPGQGSSYEQYF | 18 | TRBV27 | - | TRBD1 | TRBJ2-7
TGTGCCAGCAGCAGCACTGACAGACTACTTTCACCCCTCCACTTT | CASSSTDRLLSPLHF | 15 | TRBV6-5 | few | - | TRBJ1-6
TGTGCCACGGGCCAAAGCAATGTGGGGGAGCAGTACTTC | CATGQSNVGEQYF | 13 | TRBV3-1/TRBV3-2 | few | - | TRBJ2-7
TGCAGCGTAGAAAAGGACAGGGGGCTTAACTATGGCTACACCTTC | CSVEKDRGLNYGYTF | 15 | TRBV29-1 | - | TRBD1 | TRBJ1-2
TGCGCCAGCAGCTCCCTCGGGCGGGGGATTACCTACAATGAGCAGTTCTTC | CASSSLGRGITYNEQFF | 17 | TRBV4-1 | - | TRBD2 | TRBJ2-1
TGTGCCAGCAGCCAAGGCAGGGTGACCAAAAACATTCAGTACTTC | CASSQGRVTKNIQYF | 15 | TRBV3-1/TRBV3-2 | - | - | TRBJ2-4
TGCAGCGTTGCGGAACAGGGAGGATCCTACGGGCAGTACTTC | CSVAEQGGSYGQYF | 14 | TRBV29-1 | - | - | TRBJ2-7
TGTGCCAGCAGCTTAGCCCGTCACCCCTACGAGCAGTACTTC | CASSLARHPYEQYF | 14 | TRBV7-8 | - | - | TRBJ2-7
TGTGCCAGTAGTATTTTTCTCGGGGCGGCAGATACGCAGTATTTT | CASSIFLGAADTQYF | 15 | TRBV19 | - | - | TRBJ2-3
TGTGCCAGCAGGTCACTAGCGGCGAGGGTAGATACGCAGTATTTT | CASRSLAARVDTQYF | 15 | TRBV5-4 | - | TRBD2 | TRBJ2-3
TGTGCCAGCAGCGTAGGTCAGATCCAAGAGACCCAGTACTTC | CASSVGQIQETQYF | 14 | TRBV9 | - | - | TRBJ2-5
TGTGCCAGCAGCATAGACAGTTTTTCTCCCCTCCACTTT | CASSIDSFSPLHF | 13 | TRBV6-5 | few | - | TRBJ1-6
TGTGCCTGGAGTAGGGGGGTGGATTCACCCCTCCACTTT | CAWSRGVDSPLHF | 13 | TRBV30 | - | - | TRBJ1-6
TGTGCCAGTAGTTCGACAGGGGGCGATGGCTACACCTTC | CASSSTGGDGYTF | 13 | TRBV19 | few | TRBD1 | TRBJ1-2
TGTGCCAGCAGTGAAATCTCCAGGAGGAGAATACTAGCCAAAAACATTCAGTACTTC | CASSEISRRRILAKNIQYF | 19 | TRBV6-1 | - | - | TRBJ2-4
TGCAGCGTTGTACCCCGTGGGGCGGGAGGGACAGATACGCAGTATTTT | CSVVPRGAGGTDTQYF | 16 | TRBV29-1 | few | TRBD2 | TRBJ2-3
TGTGCCAGCAGCTTAGATCTTGGTGGCGCTAGCGGGGGTTACGAGCAGTACTTC | CASSLDLGGASGGYEQYF | 18 | TRBV11-2 | - | TRBD2 | TRBJ2-7
TGTGCCAGCTCGCCCGGGATGGGGACGAGTGGCTACACCTTC | CASSPGMGTSGYTF | 14 | TRBV6-5 | - | - | TRBJ1-2
TGTGCCAGCAAAGACAGGAACCCTGAAGCTTTCTTT | CASKDRNPEAFF | 12 | TRBV12-3/TRBV12-4 | - | - | TRBJ1-1
TGCAGCGTTGGACGACAGGGTAATGAAAAACTGTTTTTT | CSVGRQGNEKLFF | 13 | TRBV29-1 | - | TRBD1 | TRBJ1-4
TGTGCCAGCAGCGTGTCCGCCCGCGGGAGTTACAATGAGCAGTTCTTC | CASSVSARGSYNEQFF | 16 | TRBV9 | - | TRBD2 | TRBJ2-1
TGTGCCAGCAGCCCCACGGGGACCGGGGAGCTGTTTTTT | CASSPTGTGELFF | 13 | TRBV5-4 | few | - | TRBJ2-2
TGTGCCAGCAGTGAAGACAGGGTCTCACCCCTCCACTTT | CASSEDRVSPLHF | 13 | TRBV6-1 | - | - | TRBJ1-6
TGTGCCAGTAGTATTGTCCGGGGCCCCTACAATGAGCAGTTCTTC | CASSIVRGPYNEQFF | 15 | TRBV19 | - | - | TRBJ2-1
TGCAGCGTCGTAGCGGGAGGGAACAACAATGAGCAGTTCTTC | CSVVAGGNNNEQFF | 14 | TRBV29-1 | - | TRBD2 | TRBJ2-1
TGTGCCAGCAGTTCGCCCCTAGCGTCCGGGGAGCTGTTTTTT | CASSSPLASGELFF | 14 | TRBV6-2/TRBV6-3 | - | - | TRBJ2-2
TGTGCCAGCACGCTTCAGCGTAATGAAAAACTGTTTTTT | CASTLQRNEKLFF | 13 | TRBV2 | - | - | TRBJ1-4
TGTGCCATCAGTGAAGGGCAGGGACCCTCTTCGTTCACTGAAGCTTTCTTT | CAISEGQGPSSFTEAFF | 17 | TRBV10-3 | - | - | TRBJ1-1
TGTGCCAGCAGCTCACCCGGACAGGCCAACTATGGCTACACCTTC | CASSSPGQANYGYTF | 15 | TRBV6-6 | few | TRBD1 | TRBJ1-2
TGTGCCAGCAGCTTGGTGGGGACTAGCGGGGGCGGGCAGTTCTTC | CASSLVGTSGGGQFF | 15 | TRBV5-4 | - | TRBD2 | TRBJ2-1
TGCGCCAGCAGTGAGCGGGGGGCACTAGAGACCCAGTACTTC | CASSERGALETQYF | 14 | TRBV10-2 | - | - | TRBJ2-5
TGTGCCAGCAGTGACTCGGCAGAAGGTGGCTACACCTTC | CASSDSAEGGYTF | 13 | TRBV6-4 | - | - | TRBJ1-2
TGTGCCAGCAGCTTTCTGGACGCTAGGGAGCAGTACTTC | CASSFLDAREQYF | 13 | TRBV11-2 | once | - | TRBJ2-7
TGCAGCGTTGCCCTTGCGGGAGCGGGAGATACGCAGTATTTT | CSVALAGAGDTQYF | 14 | TRBV29-1 | - | TRBD2 | TRBJ2-3
TGTGCCAGCACGGAAGGACAGACCGATACGCAGTATTTT | CASTEGQTDTQYF | 13 | TRBV6-5 | - | - | TRBJ2-3
TGTGCCAGCAGCTTCGAGAGGGTTAATCAGCCCCAGCATTTT | CASSFERVNQPQHF | 14 | TRBV7-9 | - | - | TRBJ1-5
TGCAGTGCTAGATGGTTCCCTGAAGCTTTCTTT | CSARWFPEAFF | 11 | TRBV20-1 | - | - | TRBJ1-1
TGTGCCAGCAGCTTACAGGTACTAGCGGAAACCAATGAGCAGTTCTTC | CASSLQVLAETNEQFF | 16 | TRBV11-3 | - | TRBD2 | TRBJ2-1
TGTGCCAGCTCACCACTTACGGGGCTACAGTCTGGAAACACCATATATTTT | CASSPLTGLQSGNTIYF | 17 | TRBV18 | once | - | TRBJ1-3
TGTGCCAGCAGCCTCTGGAGTCTAGCGGGAGGGGGGACAGATACGCAGTATTTT | CASSLWSLAGGGTDTQYF | 18 | TRBV21-1 | - | - | TRBJ2-3
TGCGCCAGCAGCTTGGGGGCGGCCTCGTACCAAGAGACCCAGTACTTC | CASSLGAASYQETQYF | 16 | TRBV5-1 | few | - | TRBJ2-5
TGCAGCGTACGACCAGCCACAGATACGCAGTATTTT | CSVRPATDTQYF | 12 | TRBV29-1 | - | - | TRBJ2-3
TGTGCCAGCAGCGAAGGCAGTGCGGGGGGCCCCCGGATCACAGATACGCAGTATTTT | CASSEGSAGGPRITDTQYF | 19 | TRBV7-8 | - | TRBD2 | TRBJ2-3
TGTGCCAGCAGCTTAGAGGGCTGGACAGGGCTGAGGGACACTGAAGCTTTCTTT | CASSLEGWTGLRDTEAFF | 18 | TRBV11-2 | few | TRBD1 | TRBJ1-1